A selection of T cell receptor beta chains follows, all from one sample in a study of blood T cell repertoires in COVID-19. Measured with immunoSEQ multiplex PCR; TCRdb has only the in-frame clones, and not every one. The repertoire holds over 250,000 clones, with roughly 91% as singletons. Sequencing input: PBMCs or T cells enriched from blood (not recorded which). The receptors originated from a man aged 35 to 55 who had recovered from COVID-19. CDR3s include the opening cysteine and the closing phenylalanine or tryptophan. Each record gives: V gene, clone size, D gene, J gene, CDR3 DNA, CDR3 protein. D genes are given only for firm matches. Rows give clone size only sometimes, using once, few, many, or a class for an expanded clone.

V gene: TRBV7-2
clone size: .
D gene: .
J gene: TRBJ2-3
CDR3 DNA: TGTGCCAGCAGCTCCCGCCCGGTCACAGATACGCAGTATTTT
CDR3 protein: CASSSRPVTDTQYF

V gene: TRBV30
clone size: few
D gene: .
J gene: TRBJ2-7
CDR3 DNA: TGTGCCTGGACAGGGACACCCTACGAGCAGTACTTC
CDR3 protein: CAWTGTPYEQYF

V gene: TRBV3-1/TRBV3-2
clone size: .
D gene: TRBD1
J gene: TRBJ1-3
CDR3 DNA: TGTGCCAGCAGCCCTCACGGGGACAGATGCTCTGGAAACACCATATATTTT
CDR3 protein: CASSPHGDRCSGNTIYF

V gene: TRBV11-3
clone size: .
D gene: .
J gene: TRBJ1-4
CDR3 DNA: TGTGCCAGCAGCTTATCAGGGGTTAATGAAAAACTGTTTTTT
CDR3 protein: CASSLSGVNEKLFF

V gene: TRBV6-1
clone size: .
D gene: .
J gene: TRBJ2-6
CDR3 DNA: TGTGCCAGCAGTGAAGCGGCTTACTCTGGGGCCAACGTCCTGACTTTC
CDR3 protein: CASSEAAYSGANVLTF

V gene: TRBV6-5
clone size: .
D gene: TRBD1
J gene: TRBJ2-2
CDR3 DNA: TGTGCCAGCAGTTACTCTCACAGGGGGAACACCGGGGAGCTGTTTTTT
CDR3 protein: CASSYSHRGNTGELFF

V gene: TRBV3-1/TRBV3-2
clone size: few
D gene: TRBD2
J gene: TRBJ2-1
CDR3 DNA: TGTGCCAGCAGCCAAGACGGCCGGGGGGGGCCCGTTTCGCACTCCTACAATGAGCAGTTCTTC
CDR3 protein: CASSQDGRGGPVSHSYNEQFF

V gene: TRBV5-4
clone size: .
D gene: TRBD1
J gene: TRBJ1-1
CDR3 DNA: TGTGCCAGCAGCTGGGACAGGAACACTGAAGCTTTCTTT
CDR3 protein: CASSWDRNTEAFF

V gene: TRBV7-3
clone size: .
D gene: .
J gene: TRBJ2-5
CDR3 DNA: TGTGCCAGCAGCTTAACCACACAAGAGACCCAGTACTTC
CDR3 protein: CASSLTTQETQYF

V gene: TRBV28
clone size: .
D gene: .
J gene: TRBJ1-6
CDR3 DNA: TGTGCCAGCAGTTTATTGGGGCGCTCCTATAATTCACCCCTCCACTTT
CDR3 protein: CASSLLGRSYNSPLHF

V gene: TRBV19
clone size: .
D gene: TRBD1
J gene: TRBJ1-1
CDR3 DNA: TGTGCCAGTAGTCTACAGGGGTTGGTCACTGAAGCTTTCTTT
CDR3 protein: CASSLQGLVTEAFF

V gene: TRBV2
clone size: few
D gene: TRBD1
J gene: TRBJ1-6
CDR3 DNA: TGTGCCAGCAAGAGGACAGGGGCGAATAATTCACCCCTCCACTTT
CDR3 protein: CASKRTGANNSPLHF

V gene: TRBV9
clone size: .
D gene: TRBD1
J gene: TRBJ1-1
CDR3 DNA: TGTGCCAGCAGCGAGGGGGCGGACACTGAAGCTTTCTTT
CDR3 protein: CASSEGADTEAFF

V gene: TRBV11-2
clone size: once
D gene: TRBD1
J gene: TRBJ2-1
CDR3 DNA: TGTGCCAGCAGCTTCCCTGACAGGGAAGGGGCTTGGTATGAGCAGTTCTTC
CDR3 protein: CASSFPDREGAWYEQFF

V gene: TRBV28
clone size: few
D gene: TRBD2
J gene: TRBJ2-7
CDR3 DNA: TGTGCCAGCAGTAACCTTCATCTAGCGGGATTACACGAGCAGTACTTC
CDR3 protein: CASSNLHLAGLHEQYF

V gene: TRBV15
clone size: .
D gene: .
J gene: TRBJ1-1
CDR3 DNA: TGTGCCACCAGCAGAGAAACAGGGTACTCTGAAGCTTTCTTT
CDR3 protein: CATSRETGYSEAFF

V gene: TRBV9
clone size: .
D gene: TRBD1
J gene: TRBJ1-6
CDR3 DNA: TGTGCCAGCAGGGGACAGGGTGGTTCACCCCTCCACTTT
CDR3 protein: CASRGQGGSPLHF

V gene: TRBV9
clone size: .
D gene: TRBD2
J gene: TRBJ2-7
CDR3 DNA: TGTGCCAGCAGCGTTACTAGCGGGGGGTTGTCCGAGCAGTACTTC
CDR3 protein: CASSVTSGGLSEQYF

V gene: TRBV6-5
clone size: .
D gene: TRBD1
J gene: TRBJ1-2
CDR3 DNA: TGTGCCAGCAGTCAACAGGGGGCGGAGGGCTACACCTTC
CDR3 protein: CASSQQGAEGYTF

V gene: TRBV4-1
clone size: .
D gene: TRBD2
J gene: TRBJ2-3
CDR3 DNA: TGCGCCAGCAGCCAAGATCTTGCGGGGGGCACAGATACGCAGTATTTT
CDR3 protein: CASSQDLAGGTDTQYF

V gene: TRBV28
clone size: .
D gene: .
J gene: TRBJ2-7
CDR3 DNA: TGTGCCAGCAGTTATGACAGCTACGAGCAGTACTTC
CDR3 protein: CASSYDSYEQYF

V gene: TRBV2
clone size: .
D gene: .
J gene: TRBJ1-5
CDR3 DNA: TGTGCCAGCAGAGCCGACAGGTTGGATCAGCCCCAGCATTTT
CDR3 protein: CASRADRLDQPQHF

V gene: TRBV7-9
clone size: .
D gene: TRBD1
J gene: TRBJ2-7
CDR3 DNA: TGTGCCAGCAGCCGCGGGACAGGGGGCACGGGGTACGAGCAGTACTTC
CDR3 protein: CASSRGTGGTGYEQYF

V gene: TRBV4-3
clone size: .
D gene: TRBD2
J gene: TRBJ2-2
CDR3 DNA: TGCGCCAGCAGCCGGACTAGCGGGATCCCAGGGGAGCTGTTTTTT
CDR3 protein: CASSRTSGIPGELFF

V gene: TRBV12-3/TRBV12-4
clone size: .
D gene: .
J gene: TRBJ2-1
CDR3 DNA: TGTGCCAGCCGTCCGAGAGAAAGGCAGTTCTTC
CDR3 protein: CASRPRERQFF

V gene: TRBV6-5
clone size: .
D gene: .
J gene: TRBJ2-2
CDR3 DNA: TGTGCCAGCAGTCGACGGGGGATGAACACCGGGGAGCTGTTTTTT
CDR3 protein: CASSRRGMNTGELFF

V gene: TRBV19
clone size: .
D gene: TRBD1
J gene: TRBJ1-6
CDR3 DNA: TGTGCCAGTAGTCGCCCGGGACAGTCACCTACACCCCTCCACTTT
CDR3 protein: CASSRPGQSPTPLHF

V gene: TRBV20-1
clone size: .
D gene: TRBD1
J gene: TRBJ1-2
CDR3 DNA: TGCAGTGCGAGTCCAGGGGGCGACTATGGCTACACCTTC
CDR3 protein: CSASPGGDYGYTF

V gene: TRBV10-3
clone size: .
D gene: .
J gene: TRBJ2-6
CDR3 DNA: TGTGCCATCAGTCCCGGGACACCGATTTCTGGGGCCAACGTCCTGACTTTC
CDR3 protein: CAISPGTPISGANVLTF

V gene: TRBV10-2
clone size: .
D gene: .
J gene: TRBJ1-1
CDR3 DNA: TGCGCCAGCAGTGATGGGGGCATAGCTGAAGCTTTCTTT
CDR3 protein: CASSDGGIAEAFF

V gene: TRBV5-1
clone size: .
D gene: .
J gene: TRBJ2-1
CDR3 DNA: TGCGCCAGCAGGCCCTGGGTGGGGGGATCCTCCAATGAGCAGTTCTTC
CDR3 protein: CASRPWVGGSSNEQFF

V gene: TRBV9
clone size: .
D gene: .
J gene: TRBJ2-5
CDR3 DNA: TGTGCCAGCAGCGTAGGTGATGCTCGAGCCCAGTACTTC
CDR3 protein: CASSVGDARAQYF

V gene: TRBV19
clone size: .
D gene: TRBD2
J gene: TRBJ2-3
CDR3 DNA: TGTGCCACGCGCCCAGGGCGGGGGGGTACGCAGTATTTT
CDR3 protein: CATRPGRGGTQYF

V gene: TRBV6-5
clone size: .
D gene: TRBD2
J gene: TRBJ2-3
CDR3 DNA: TGTGCCAGCAGGTTAGCGGGAGTAGATACGCAGTATTTT
CDR3 protein: CASRLAGVDTQYF

V gene: TRBV9
clone size: .
D gene: .
J gene: TRBJ2-1
CDR3 DNA: TGTGCCAGCAGCGTAAGCGTAGCGCAAGAGCAGTTCTTC
CDR3 protein: CASSVSVAQEQFF

V gene: TRBV19
clone size: .
D gene: TRBD2
J gene: TRBJ2-1
CDR3 DNA: TGTGCCAGTAGTATCAGGTTACTAGCGGGGGGAGTTTACAATGAGCAGTTCTTC
CDR3 protein: CASSIRLLAGGVYNEQFF

V gene: TRBV27
clone size: .
D gene: TRBD1
J gene: TRBJ1-1
CDR3 DNA: TGTGCCAGCAGTTTGAACAGGGGACGAGGCACTGAAGCTTTCTTT
CDR3 protein: CASSLNRGRGTEAFF

V gene: TRBV28
clone size: few
D gene: .
J gene: TRBJ1-4
CDR3 DNA: TGTGCCAGCAGTTCTTTCATACAGGGTTCTGAAAAACTGTTTTTT
CDR3 protein: CASSSFIQGSEKLFF

V gene: TRBV27
clone size: .
D gene: TRBD1
J gene: TRBJ1-5
CDR3 DNA: TGTGCCAGCGGTTTAGGGACAGGGGTCAATCAGCCCCAGCATTTT
CDR3 protein: CASGLGTGVNQPQHF

V gene: TRBV20-1
clone size: .
D gene: .
J gene: TRBJ1-1
CDR3 DNA: TGCAGTGCAAATGGCCGGGTTGACGCTTTCTTT
CDR3 protein: CSANGRVDAFF

V gene: TRBV6-5
clone size: .
D gene: TRBD1
J gene: TRBJ1-4
CDR3 DNA: TGTGCCAGCAGTTCGGGACAGGATAATGAAAAACTGTTTTTT
CDR3 protein: CASSSGQDNEKLFF

V gene: TRBV11-1
clone size: .
D gene: .
J gene: TRBJ2-5
CDR3 DNA: TGTGCCAGCAGCTTAGATACACGTCAAGAGACCCAGTACTTC
CDR3 protein: CASSLDTRQETQYF

V gene: TRBV7-9
clone size: once
D gene: TRBD2
J gene: TRBJ2-2
CDR3 DNA: TGTGCCAGCAGGTACCCGGGACTAGCGGGCCCAAAGGCGGGGGAGCTGTTTTTT
CDR3 protein: CASRYPGLAGPKAGELFF

V gene: TRBV19
clone size: few
D gene: .
J gene: TRBJ1-3
CDR3 DNA: TGTGCCAGTAGTACAGGAAACACCATATATTTT
CDR3 protein: CASSTGNTIYF

V gene: TRBV19
clone size: once
D gene: .
J gene: TRBJ1-4
CDR3 DNA: TGTGCCAGTAACGACAACGGCGGGGGGCGCGCAACTAATGAAAAACTGTTTTTT
CDR3 protein: CASNDNGGGRATNEKLFF

V gene: TRBV18
clone size: .
D gene: .
J gene: TRBJ1-5
CDR3 DNA: TGTGCCAGCTCGAGTCTTGACAGTAGCAATCAGCCCCAGCATTTT
CDR3 protein: CASSSLDSSNQPQHF

V gene: TRBV5-1
clone size: .
D gene: TRBD1
J gene: TRBJ2-1
CDR3 DNA: TGCGCCAGCAGCTTCGACAGGGGACCCTACAATGAGCAGTTCTTC
CDR3 protein: CASSFDRGPYNEQFF

V gene: TRBV28
clone size: .
D gene: .
J gene: TRBJ1-1
CDR3 DNA: TGTGCCAGCAGTTTATCAGGGGTGGGGTCTTTCTTT
CDR3 protein: CASSLSGVGSFF

V gene: TRBV5-1
clone size: .
D gene: .
J gene: TRBJ2-1
CDR3 DNA: TGCGCCAGCAGCTTGGGCGGTCGCAGCTCCTACAATGAGCAGTTCTTC
CDR3 protein: CASSLGGRSSYNEQFF

V gene: TRBV7-8
clone size: .
D gene: .
J gene: TRBJ1-5
CDR3 DNA: TGTGCCAGCAGTTCCCACGGGGGGTTCAATCAGCCCCAGCATTTT
CDR3 protein: CASSSHGGFNQPQHF

V gene: TRBV28
clone size: .
D gene: .
J gene: TRBJ2-1
CDR3 DNA: TGTGCCAGCAAAGTAGGCAGAATCAGAGGACTACATTACAATGAGCAGTTCTTC
CDR3 protein: CASKVGRIRGLHYNEQFF

V gene: TRBV10-2
clone size: .
D gene: TRBD2
J gene: TRBJ2-3
CDR3 DNA: TGCGCCAGCAGTGAGTTTCCCGCTAGCGGGAGTGTCACAGATACGCAGTATTTT
CDR3 protein: CASSEFPASGSVTDTQYF

V gene: TRBV29-1
clone size: .
D gene: TRBD2
J gene: TRBJ2-1
CDR3 DNA: TGCAGCGTTTTACCGGGACTAGCGGGAGGTAGTGAGCAGTTCTTC
CDR3 protein: CSVLPGLAGGSEQFF